This entry features one T cell receptor (beta chain) sequence. The assay was immunoSEQ multiplex PCR, and TCRdb's table has in-frame clones only and misses some. This sample carries around 50,000 clones, around 94% of them seen once, and the ten largest clones take approximately 0.22%. The data derive from a study of technical replicates of blood from a handful of donors. CDR3 length equals 15 residues. V was cut by 2 bases and J by 0 bases, with 12 bases left in between. Per germline, CDR1 SGHDT and CDR2 YYEEEE. The specimen sequenced was T cells isolated from PBMCs. The sequence derives from a human donor in good health. V is TRBV5-6 and J is TRBJ2-7, with D possibly TRBD1 on 6 matching bases. CDR3 in amino acids: CASSFRGLSSYEQYF. In nucleotides, the CDR3 is TGTGCCAGCAGCTTCAGGGGTCTAAGCTCCTACGAGCAGTACTTC.